Below are 14 T cell receptor beta chains sequenced from a single sample in a study of OX40 agonist ivuxolimab in advanced cancers. Sequenced by immunoSEQ multiplex PCR; TCRdb stores in-frame clones only, minus some. The sample gives about 150,000 clones, approximately 94% of which show up once; approximately 1% is in the top ten. This sample comprised CD4+ or CD8+ T cells sorted from blood, obtained in a trial of the OX40 agonist ivuxolimab. These receptors all come from an adult with an advanced solid tumor such as melanoma, head and neck, liver or kidney cancer.

The chain is built from TRBV6-1 and TRBJ2-5; no clear D. The germline V gene has CDR1 MNHNS and CDR2 SASEGT. This CDR3 is built from 14 residues. Trimming removed 4 bases from V and 1 base from J, with 10 bases in between. The CDR3 protein is CASSVSDAQETQYF. Here the CDR3 DNA reads TGTGCCAGCAGTGTATCGGACGCCCAAGAGACCCAGTACTTC.

The V and J genes are TRBV4-1 and TRBJ2-7; no clear D gene. The CDR3 is 16 amino acids. V lost 4 bases and J lost 5, with 21 bases in between. Germline V gives CDR1 MGHRA, CDR2 YSYEKL. The CDR3 bases are TGCGCCAGCAGCCCCCTTCCGAGGCCCCTTACGGACGAGCAGTACTTC. This encodes CASSPLPRPLTDEQYF.

The chain is built from TRBV10-3 and TRBJ1-4; D unresolved. The CDR3 length is 15 residues. Trimming left V 7 bases short and J 0 bases short, with 12 bases between. Germline-derived CDR1 and CDR2 are ENHRY and SYGVKD. Here the CDR3 DNA reads TGTGCCATCAAGGCTCAGGACGCAACTAATGAAAAACTGTTTTTT. This gives the protein CAIKAQDATNEKLFF.

The chain uses TRBV5-4 and TRBJ2-7; 11 positions match TRBD2. CDR1 is SGHNT and CDR2 is YYREEE in the germline V gene (reference sequence). V was pared by 5 bases and J by 0 bases, with 4 bases of the junction left unmatched. The CDR3 sequence is 15 residues long. The CDR3, as DNA: TGTGCCAGCAGGCTAGCGGGGGGCCCCTCCTACGAGCAGTACTTC. Its translation: CASRLAGGPSYEQYF.

The rearrangement uses TRBV4-2 and TRBJ1-1; TRBD1 agrees at 7 bases. Per the germline V gene, CDR1 is LGHNA and CDR2 is YNFKEQ. V was clipped by 4 bases and J by 4 bases; unmatched bases: 9. CDR3 size: 15 residues. CDR3 loop: CASSPTGAQTTEAFF. CDR3 nucleotides: TGTGCCAGCAGCCCTACAGGGGCCCAGACCACTGAAGCTTTCTTT.

The chain links TRBV28 to TRBJ1-5, with 11 bases fitting TRBD1. Germline CDR1 reads MDHEN; CDR2 reads SYDVKM. V trimming: 6 bases; J trimming: 7 bases; junction bases outside the gene matches: 2. There are 13 residues in the CDR3. The CDR3 DNA is TGTGCCAGCAGGGGACAGGGGGAACAGCCCCAGCATTTT. It is translated as CASRGQGEQPQHF.

V is TRBV14 and J is TRBJ1-2; TRBD1 aligns across 9 bases. Trimming at V came to 3 bases and at J to 4 bases, leaving 12 bases not matched to a gene. Germline CDR1 reads SGHDN; CDR2 reads FVKESK. CDR3 length: 17 residues. This chain's CDR3 is CASSHDTGGAKGYGYTF. The CDR3 nucleotides are TGTGCCAGCAGCCATGATACAGGGGGCGCTAAGGGCTATGGCTACACCTTC. Complete variable domain (other parts from reference TRBV14 and TRBJ1-2): EAGVTQFPSHSVIEKGQTVTLRCDPISGHDNLYWYRRVMGKEIKFLLHFVKESKQDESGMPNNRFLAERTGGTYSTLKVQPAELEDSGVYFCASSHDTGGAKGYGYTFGSGTRLTVV.

The chain carries TRBV21-1 and TRBJ2-5; the D call of TRBD1 is as the table states it, not checked on the DNA. TRBV21-1 is flagged as a pseudogene. CDR3 length: 16 residues. The CDR3 DNA follows: TGTGCCAGCAGCAAAGGGGGCTCTAGGCATCAAGAGACCCAGTACTTC. Translation gives CASSKGGSRHQETQYF.

In nucleotides, the CDR3 is TGTGCCAGTAGTATGGGGGTGTGGGGTGAAGCTTTCTTT. It translates to CASSMGVWGEAFF. The chain is built from TRBV19 and TRBJ1-1; D may be TRBD1 (5 bases). Germline values: CDR1 LNHDA, CDR2 SQIVND (reference sequence). This CDR3 has 13 residues. Trimming removed 3 bases from V and 7 bases from J, with 12 bases in between.

The chain recombines TRBV7-2 with TRBJ1-4, with 7 bases matching TRBD1. Trimming removed 5 bases from V and 1 base from J; junction bases left unmatched: 4. This CDR3 is built from 15 residues. Germline assignment: CDR1 SGHTA and CDR2 FQGNSA. Here the CDR3 reads CASSLRTGTNEKLFF. The CDR3, as DNA: TGTGCCAGCAGCCTTAGGACAGGAACTAATGAAAAACTGTTTTTT.

This clone was observed once. This sample includes further DNA sequences coding for the same CDR3. This sequence joins TRBV11-2 and TRBJ2-2, with no clear D. CDR1 and CDR2 from the germline V gene are SGHAT and FQNNGV. V lost 0 bases, J lost 2 bases, and 4 bases lay in between. This CDR3 comprises 14 residues. Here the CDR3 DNA reads TGTGCCAGCAGCTTAGAACCCAACACCGGGGAGCTGTTTTTT. Residues: CASSLEPNTGELFF.

This clone was found once. This rearrangement joins TRBV27 to TRBJ2-7; D is unresolved. Trimming cost V 5 bases and J 3 bases, with 11 bases left between them. From germline, CDR1 is MNHEY and CDR2 SMNVEV (reference sequence). The CDR3 is made up of 13 amino acids. Here the CDR3 DNA reads TGTGCCAGCAGTAAAATTATTAACTACGAGCAGTACTTC. Its protein product is CASSKIINYEQYF.

The chain carries TRBV6-5 and TRBJ2-5; D perhaps matches TRBD2 (6 bases). Germline V lookup: CDR1 MNHEY, CDR2 SVGAGI. Deletions cut 6 bases from V and 4 bases from J, with 15 bases between. The CDR3 covers 14 residues. The CDR3 region has the DNA TGTGCCAGCAGCCTGGACCTGGGAGGAGAGACCCAGTACTTC. Protein: CASSLDLGGETQYF.

J is TRBJ2-7 and V is TRBV9; TRBD1 agrees at 7 bases. The CDR3 extends over 13 amino acids. Losses at the gene ends were 4 bases for V and 1 base for J; bases not matched to a gene: 2. Germline V gene data show CDR1 as SGDLS and CDR2 as YYNGEE. The CDR3 spells CASSRQGSYEQYF. As DNA, the CDR3 is TGTGCCAGCAGCCGACAGGGTTCCTACGAGCAGTACTTC.